These T cell receptor beta chains were read from a single sample in a study of blood T cells in healthy people across ages. TCRdb reanalysed the 5' RACE reads using MiXCR and keeps one entry per CDR3 protein. In the table there are 1.5 million to 2 million distinct CDR3 sequences, approximately 40% of which are singletons. The specimen was blood. These TCRs come from a human donor in good health. Both conserved end residues are part of each CDR3. The D gene is left open where the match is weak. Clone size, where shown, is once, few, many, or a class for clones that have expanded.

CDR3 DNA,CDR3 protein,V gene,clone size,D gene,J gene
TGTGCCAGCAGTTTGGGGTACAGAGGGGCTGGCGGCTACACCTTC,CASSLGYRGAGGYTF,TRBV12-3/TRBV12-4,few,-,TRBJ1-2
TGCGCCAGTACAGGGGTCTACAATGAGCAGTTCTTC,CASTGVYNEQFF,TRBV10-2,few,TRBD1,TRBJ2-1
TGTGCCAGCAGCGTCGTGCAGGGCGTCGGCGATACGCAGTATTTT,CASSVVQGVGDTQYF,TRBV9,-,-,TRBJ2-3
TGTGTCAGCAGCCCCTCCGGGGTTGGTGCTGACTATGGCTACACCTTC,CVSSPSGVGADYGYTF,TRBV4-2,few,-,TRBJ1-2
TGTGCCAGCAGCTTAGGGCTAGTAGCGGGGCAAGAGACCCAGTACTTC,CASSLGLVAGQETQYF,TRBV7-8,-,TRBD2,TRBJ2-5
TGTGCCTGGAGTGTATGGGGCTCCTACGAGCAGTACTTC,CAWSVWGSYEQYF,TRBV30,-,-,TRBJ2-7
TGTGCCAGCAGTTTGGGGGGGCCCCACAATGAGCAGTTCTTC,CASSLGGPHNEQFF,TRBV12-3/TRBV12-4,many,-,TRBJ2-1
TGCGCCAGCAGCACTGGGACAGGCCTCACCGGGGAGCTGTTTTTT,CASSTGTGLTGELFF,TRBV5-1,-,TRBD1,TRBJ2-2
TGTGCCAGCAGCCGAACAGGGACTTTGAGCACTGAAGCTTTCTTT,CASSRTGTLSTEAFF,TRBV6-5,-,-,TRBJ1-1
TGTGCCAGTAGTACGACAGGGGGAAACTATGGCTACACCTTC,CASSTTGGNYGYTF,TRBV19,few,TRBD1,TRBJ1-2
TGTGCCAGCAGTTTTGGAGGATCGGGTAATTCACCCCTCCACTTT,CASSFGGSGNSPLHF,TRBV12-3/TRBV12-4,few,-,TRBJ1-6
TGCGCCAGCAGCCCAGAACAGGCCTCTCTATCGAGTGGGCTGTTTTTT,CASSPEQASLSSGLFF,TRBV5-1,few,-,TRBJ1-4
TGTGCCAGCAGTTTCCTTCCGGGGAACACCATATATTTT,CASSFLPGNTIYF,TRBV28,once,-,TRBJ1-3
TGTGCCAGCGGCGTAGGGGCAGGAACTAATGAAAAACTGTTTTTT,CASGVGAGTNEKLFF,TRBV9,-,-,TRBJ1-4
TGTGCCAGCAGCTTACAGGCCCAGGCTGGGGCCAACGTCCTGACTTTC,CASSLQAQAGANVLTF,TRBV7-9,once,-,TRBJ2-6
TGCAGCGTTCCCGGATCCGAGCAGTTCTTC,CSVPGSEQFF,TRBV29-1,few,-,TRBJ2-1
TGCAGTGCTCCCAGGGGGGCATATAATTCACCCCTCCACTTT,CSAPRGAYNSPLHF,TRBV20-1,few,TRBD1,TRBJ1-6
TGTGCCAGCAGCCAAGTGCCAGGCTACCAAGAGACCCAGTACTTC,CASSQVPGYQETQYF,TRBV3-1,few,-,TRBJ2-5
TGTGCCAGCAGCCGCAGCGGGGACCGAAGGGAGCTGTTTTTT,CASSRSGDRRELFF,TRBV3-1,-,TRBD2,TRBJ2-2
TGCGCCAGCAGCCAAGCGGGGCCAGGGGGCCACGAGCAGTACTTC,CASSQAGPGGHEQYF,TRBV4-1,-,TRBD1,TRBJ2-7
TGTGCCAGCACCAAGGGGGGGGGCGCGATAATTAATTCACCCCTCCACTTT,CASTKGGGAIINSPLHF,TRBV6-1,many,-,TRBJ1-6
TGTGCCAGTAGTGGCCGAGCTATGGATCCCCAGCATTTT,CASSGRAMDPQHF,TRBV19,-,-,TRBJ1-5
TGCAGTGCGAGGGGTCAGGGCGGGGAGCTGTTTTTT,CSARGQGGELFF,TRBV20-1,few,-,TRBJ2-2
TGCGCCAGCAGCCAAGGGACAGGGTCGAATGAGCAGTTCTTC,CASSQGTGSNEQFF,TRBV4-1,many,TRBD1,TRBJ2-1
TGTGCCAGCAGTGAAGGGACAGGGGTCACAGATACGCAGTATTTT,CASSEGTGVTDTQYF,TRBV6-1,-,TRBD1,TRBJ2-3
TGTGCCAGCAAGGGGACAGAGACCTACAATGAGCAGTTCTTC,CASKGTETYNEQFF,TRBV28,-,TRBD1,TRBJ2-1
TGTGCCAGCAGTTCAGCCGGAGGGGGCAGAGAGACCCAGTACTTC,CASSSAGGGRETQYF,TRBV6-2/TRBV6-3,-,-,TRBJ2-5
TGTGCCAGCAGCTTACGCTTCTCCATAGACTCTGGGGCCAACGTCCTGACTTTC,CASSLRFSIDSGANVLTF,TRBV7-8,few,-,TRBJ2-6
TGTGCCAGCAGCTTAGGAGACGCGTGGGAGACCCAGTACTTC,CASSLGDAWETQYF,TRBV7-9,-,-,TRBJ2-5
TGTGCCAGCAGCTTAGAGGGGAATTCTGAAGCTTTCTTT,CASSLEGNSEAFF,TRBV7-6,-,-,TRBJ1-1
TGTGCCAGCAGTCCCTTGGGTGATGGCTACACCTTC,CASSPLGDGYTF,TRBV5-1,few,-,TRBJ1-2
TGTGCCAGCCTTCTAGGGGGGACTAACACTGAAGCTTTCTTT,CASLLGGTNTEAFF,TRBV6-2/TRBV6-3,-,-,TRBJ1-1
TGCGCCAGCAGCCATGCCACCCCCGGGTCTTTGTTGGGAAATACGCAGTATTTT,CASSHATPGSLLGNTQYF,TRBV4-3,few,-,TRBJ2-3
TGCAGTTCAAGCACAGGGGTTGGTTCACCCCTCCACTTT,CSSSTGVGSPLHF,TRBV20-1,-,TRBD1,TRBJ1-6
TGTGCCAGCAGTTTTGGATTCTACGAGCAGTACTTC,CASSFGFYEQYF,TRBV12-3/TRBV12-4,many,-,TRBJ2-7
TGTGCCAGCAGTTTAAGAGGGACCGAGGCAGTATTAGCGGCTAATGAAAAACTGTTTTTT,CASSLRGTEAVLAANEKLFF,TRBV6-5,few,-,TRBJ1-4
TGTGCCATCAGTAACCAGCGGGGTAACACAGATACGCAGTATTTT,CAISNQRGNTDTQYF,TRBV10-3,-,TRBD2,TRBJ2-3
TGTGCCAGCAAGGGTAGTACGCAGTATTTT,CASKGSTQYF,TRBV6-6,-,-,TRBJ2-3
TGCGCCAGCAGCTTGGGGGACAGGAGGGGTTACAATGAGCAGTTCTTC,CASSLGDRRGYNEQFF,TRBV5-1,-,TRBD1,TRBJ2-1
TGTGCCAGCAGTTACCGGGGGGCTAACTACAATGAGCAGTTCTTC,CASSYRGANYNEQFF,TRBV6-6,-,-,TRBJ2-1
TGCAGTACAGGACCCCCGGACTATGGTTACACCTTC,CSTGPPDYGYTF,TRBV29-1,-,-,TRBJ1-2
TGTGCCAGCACCCGAGTCGGGGAAACTTATGGCTACACCTTC,CASTRVGETYGYTF,TRBV7-9,-,-,TRBJ1-2
TGTGCCAGCAGTCCCGGACAGGGGACCCAAGAGACCCAGTACTTC,CASSPGQGTQETQYF,TRBV6-6,few,TRBD1,TRBJ2-5
TGCGCCAGCAGCTTCCGGGGTAGCTACACCTTC,CASSFRGSYTF,TRBV5-1,once,-,TRBJ1-2
TGTGCCAGCAGTTCCAGACCCGGGCAGGGGGCAGGGGAGACCCAGTACTTC,CASSSRPGQGAGETQYF,TRBV6-6,once,TRBD1,TRBJ2-5
TGTGCCAGCAGCCGACACCATTCGACCCAGTACTTC,CASSRHHSTQYF,TRBV7-2,-,-,TRBJ2-5
TGCAGCGTTTGGGACGCGCTAGTTTACAATGAGCAGTTCTTC,CSVWDALVYNEQFF,TRBV29-1,-,-,TRBJ2-1
TGTGCCAGCAGCCCCCCGGCGGGGGGAGACCGGGAGCAGTACTTC,CASSPPAGGDREQYF,TRBV7-2,-,TRBD2,TRBJ2-7
TGTGCCAGCAGTGAAGTCAGGGACTCCTACGAGCAGTACTTC,CASSEVRDSYEQYF,TRBV2,few,-,TRBJ2-7
TGTGCCAGCAGCCCCCGGGACAGGGTGGCCCCTGAAGCTTTCTTT,CASSPRDRVAPEAFF,TRBV7-9,-,TRBD1,TRBJ1-1
TGTGCCAGCAACCAAGGCCGTAGAGAGACCCAGTACTTC,CASNQGRRETQYF,TRBV7-3,-,-,TRBJ2-5
TGTGCCAGCAGTGGATCCTCCGACAGGGATGAGTACTTC,CASSGSSDRDEYF,TRBV6-1,-,TRBD1,TRBJ2-7
TGTGCCAGCAGTTACGGGACCCTTGGGACTGGAGCTTTCTTT,CASSYGTLGTGAFF,TRBV6-5,-,-,TRBJ1-1
TGCGCCAGCAGCTTGAATGGGGACCGAGCCTACGAGCAGTACTTC,CASSLNGDRAYEQYF,TRBV5-1,-,-,TRBJ2-7
TGTGCCAGCAGCCCGGCGCAGGGCTCCTACGAGCAGTACTTC,CASSPAQGSYEQYF,TRBV11-2,-,-,TRBJ2-7